This T cell receptor beta chain was sequenced in a study of shared clonotypes between healthy human individuals. CDR1 is SGHTA, CDR2 FQGNSA, per germline. This CDR3 has 14 amino acids. The V and J ends lost 5 bases and 7 bases, in that order; junction bases with no gene match: 7. Naive CD8 cells were CD45RO-negative, positively selected for CCR7, excluding terminally differentiated effector memory CD45RA+ cells. This clone was seen a single time. Evenly divided among several immunoSEQ plates was the genomic DNA of each subset. Authors' processing steps: Quality scores were absent from the junction-only immunoSEQ sequences, so filtering differed. Sequenced by immunoSEQ multiplex PCR; TCRdb stores in-frame clones only, minus some. The DNA was the basis for D and trimming; V, J and clone size are from that table. The repertoire consists of about 2.1 million clones, with roughly 91% occurring once and the leading ten covering under 2%.

This clonotype was obtained from a man younger than 35 in good health. Some clones in this sample may be carry-over from other donors' samples. Material for sequencing was naive CD8+ T cells from PBMCs. The V gene is TRBV7-2, the J gene TRBJ2-4; 8 bases are a match to TRBD1. This chain's CDR3 is CASSPGTGSNIQYF. The DNA for the CDR3 is TGTGCCAGCAGCCCCGGGACAGGCAGCAACATTCAGTACTTC.